The present TCR beta chain was sequenced within a study of blood T cells in healthy people across ages. Overall study findings and caveats: Roughly linearly, TCR beta diversity per million T cells fell as age increased. Conclusively comparing naive with antigen-experienced cells was impossible with unsorted PBMCs.

CDR3 length: 16 residues. Per germline, CDR1 SQVTM and CDR2 ANQGSEA. Trimming at V came to 6 bases and at J to 0 bases, leaving 9 bases not matched to a gene. Remarks on this clonotype: The target antigen is unknown.

The second PCR ran about 6 to 12 cycles with a sample-barcoded 5' primer and J-beta primers. Through a template-switch adaptor with 12 random nucleotides, each cDNA molecule received a tag. TCRdb re-called the 5' RACE reads through MiXCR, storing one row per CDR3 protein. Of 1,800,000 or so distinct CDR3 sequences in the sample, 35% to 50% were seen once. The source of this sequence is a human donor in good health. This chain connects TRBV29-1 to TRBJ2-2; 8 bases fit TRBD1. The sequenced sample was blood. CDR3 protein: CSVMGNRGTNTGELFF. CDR3 DNA sequence: TGCAGCGTCATGGGCAACAGGGGGACGAACACCGGGGAGCTGTTTTTT.